Below, 30 T cell receptor beta chains from the same sample are listed, as sequenced in a study of T cells in Graves' hyperthyroidism and ophthalmopathy. Using RNA transcripts as the source, TCR beta CDR3 regions were amplified. The HTBI primer set was used in a first-round RT-PCR of the TCR CDR3. MiXCR was run by TCRdb on the multiplex PCR reads, yielding one entry per CDR3 protein. The sample includes 690,000 or so distinct CDR3 sequences, around 20% seen only once; the top ten take approximately 15%. The specimen was blood. These TCRs come from a woman between 45 and 65 years old with Graves' hyperthyroidism that later progressed to Graves' ophthalmopathy.

This clonotype was detected only a few times. At one of its ends the junction is not consistent with the germline gene, which may arise from a read error. This chain uses TRBV10-3 with TRBJ1-3; D is unclear. The germline CDR1 and CDR2 sequences are ENHRY and SYGVKD. This CDR3 region has 13 residues. The CDR3 protein is CAIRPEGRNTVYF. The DNA for the CDR3 is TGTGCCATCAGGCCTGAAGGACGAAACACCGTATATTTT.

A few counts support this clonotype. The rearrangement uses TRBV7-2 and TRBJ2-1; the D is unclear. The CDR3 sequence is 13 residues long. Germline CDR1 SGHTA, CDR2 FQGNSA. V was pared by 7 bases and J by 9 bases, with 16 bases between. Written as DNA, the CDR3 is TGTGCCAGCACGATTGAAGGGTGGAGTGAGCAGTTCTTC. Its protein is CASTIEGWSEQFF.

This clonotype was detected only a few times. The rearrangement links TRBV6-1 to TRBJ2-1, with a weak D call TRBD1 (5 bases). CDR1 and CDR2 (germline): MNHNS, SASEGT. This CDR3 is built from 15 residues. V lost 7 bases and J lost 4, with 17 bases in between. The CDR3 coding sequence is TGTGCCAGCAACCGAGCAGAGGACATTTACAATGAGCAGTTCTTC. The encoded protein is CASNRAEDIYNEQFF.

Points on this clonotype: The junction departs from germline at one end; a sequencing error may be responsible. CDR3 loop: CASSLERFNSPLHF. In DNA form, the CDR3 reads TGTGCCAGCAGCTTGGAACGGTTCAATTCACCCCTCCACTTT. The chain carries TRBV5-1 and TRBJ1-6, with no clear D. The CDR3 has 14 residues. Germline V gene lookup returns CDR1 SGHRS and CDR2 YFSETQ. Supplemented by reference TRBV5-1 and TRBJ1-6, the full variable domain reads KAGVTQTPRYLIKTRGQQVTLSCSPISGHRSVSWYQQTPGQGLQFLFEYFSETQRNKGNFPGRFSGRQFSNSRSEMNVSTLELGDSALYLCASSLERFNSPLHFGNGTRLTVT.

The chain combines TRBV3-1 with TRBJ2-2; 9 bases map to TRBD1. CDR3 length equals 16 residues. Per the germline V gene, CDR1 is LGHDT and CDR2 is YNNKEL (reference sequence). V was pared by 3 bases and J by 6 bases, with 8 bases of the junction left unmatched. The CDR3 is CASSQGTGRGPGELFF. In DNA form, the CDR3 reads TGTGCCAGCAGCCAGGGGACAGGGAGGGGACCCGGGGAGCTGTTTTTT.

The chain employs TRBV27 and TRBJ1-4; D gene ambiguous. Trimming stripped 5 bases from V and 3 bases from J, with 10 bases between. The CDR3 spans 14 residues. The germline CDR1 and CDR2 sequences are MNHEY and SMNVEV (reference sequence). CDR3 sequence reads: CASSVERANEKLFF. DNA of the CDR3: TGTGCCAGCAGTGTAGAGAGGGCTAATGAAAAACTGTTTTTT.

This clonotype was detected ten times or more. The chain carries TRBV2 and TRBJ1-5; unclear D gene. The germline V gene has CDR1 SNHLY and CDR2 FYNNEI. Trimming cost V 8 bases and J 3 bases, with 11 bases left between them. The CDR3 is 13 residues long. DNA of the CDR3: TGTGCCAGCCACGGCGGAGTCAATCAGCCCCAGCATTTT. Translation gives CASHGGVNQPQHF.

V usage is TRBV5-4 and J usage is TRBJ1-1; perhaps TRBD1 as D (6 bases). The length of the CDR3 is 14 residues. Germline CDR1 SGHNT, CDR2 YYREEE (reference sequence). The V end lost 4 bases, the J end lost 10 bases, and 20 bases lay between the germline ends. CDR3 in amino acids: CASSPSQGSTPAFF. The DNA of the CDR3 is TGTGCCAGCAGCCCTTCACAGGGCAGCACTCCAGCTTTCTTT. The variable domain in full, with the rest retrieved from reference TRBV5-4 and TRBJ1-1, is ETGVTQSPTHLIKTRGQQVTLRCSSQSGHNTVSWYQQALGQGPQFIFQYYREEENGRGNFPPRFSGLQFPNYSSELNVNALELDDSALYLCASSPSQGSTPAFFGQGTRLTVV.

This clonotype has a count of ten or more. The chain combines TRBV2 with TRBJ1-6; no firm D call. V gave up 4 bases and J gave up 8 bases, with 15 bases separating them. CDR1 SNHLY and CDR2 FYNNEI come from the germline V gene. This CDR3 has 15 amino acids. The CDR3 loop reads CASSVGPLGDSPLHF. The CDR3 DNA sequence: TGTGCCAGCAGTGTAGGTCCGCTCGGGGATTCACCCCTCCACTTT.

Ten or more counts support this clonotype. V and J are TRBV5-4 and TRBJ2-1, with TRBD1 matching 7 bases. The CDR3 contains 13 residues. Germline CDR1 SGHNT, CDR2 YYREEE (reference sequence). V trimming: 2 bases; J trimming: 6 bases; junction bases outside the gene matches: 2. CDR3 in DNA: TGTGCCAGCAGCTTTAACAGGGGCAATGAGCAGTTCTTC. Its translation is CASSFNRGNEQFF. Based on the CDR3 plus reference TRBV5-4 and TRBJ2-1, the full variable domain is ETGVTQSPTHLIKTRGQQVTLRCSSQSGHNTVSWYQQALGQGPQFIFQYYREEENGRGNFPPRFSGLQFPNYSSELNVNALELDDSALYLCASSFNRGNEQFFGPGTRLTVL.

This clonotype was seen ten or more times. This chain joins TRBV29-1 and TRBJ2-3, with D perhaps assigned TRBD1 or TRBD2 (5 bases each). CDR3 length equals 12 residues. CDR1 is SQVTM, CDR2 ANQGSEA, per germline. Trimming took off 4 bases at V and 2 bases at J, with 7 bases between the two ends. The CDR3 protein is CSVGGPTDTQYF. CDR3 sequence (DNA): TGCAGCGTTGGGGGACCCACAGATACGCAGTATTTT.

The V and J genes are TRBV4-1 and TRBJ1-1; perhaps TRBD1 as D (5 bases). CDR1 and CDR2 (germline): MGHRA, YSYEKL. The CDR3 totals 14 residues. Deletions cut 4 bases from V and 1 base from J, with 10 bases between. The CDR3 coding sequence is TGCGCCAGCAGCCGACAGAAGGAGAACACTGAAGCTTTCTTT. Its protein product is CASSRQKENTEAFF.

This clonotype appeared a few times. This rearrangement joins TRBV7-9 to TRBJ2-1; no clear D. Trimming removed 5 bases at V and 3 bases at J, with 8 bases between. Germline V CDR1 and CDR2: SEHNR, FQNEAQ (reference sequence). CDR3 length equals 13 residues. For the CDR3, the DNA is TGTGCCAGCAGCGACCGTAACTACAATGAGCAGTTCTTC. Amino acid sequence: CASSDRNYNEQFF.

This sequence joins TRBV5-1 and TRBJ2-3; 8 nucleotides match TRBD2. V trimming: 5 bases; J trimming: 4 bases; junction bases outside the gene matches: 6. Germline V gives CDR1 SGHRS, CDR2 YFSETQ. This CDR3 comprises 14 residues. CDR3 residues: CASRGVAGSDTQYF. For the CDR3, the DNA is TGCGCCAGCAGGGGGGTAGCGGGGTCAGATACGCAGTATTTT.

In its sample, this clonotype was seen many times. The rearrangement uses TRBV3-1 and TRBJ1-3; no firm D call. This CDR3 comprises 15 residues. Germline CDR1 LGHDT, CDR2 YNNKEL (reference sequence). V lost 1 base and J 0 bases, leaving 7 bases between the germline ends. The CDR3 reads CASSQVIGSGNTIYF. DNA of the CDR3: TGTGCCAGCAGCCAAGTTATCGGCTCTGGAAACACCATATATTTT.

The V call is TRBV12-3 or TRBV12-4, the J call TRBJ2-3; the match to TRBD2 covers 10 bases. V shed 3 bases and J 0 bases; nucleotides not matched to a gene: 3. CDR3 length: 16 residues. As DNA, the CDR3 is TGTGCCAGCAGTTTGCTAGCGGGGGCGAGCACAGATACGCAGTATTTT. It specifies CASSLLAGASTDTQYF.

The rearrangement joins TRBV29-1 to TRBJ2-2; TRBD1 might be the D (6 bases). V lost 4 bases and J lost 0, with 15 bases in between. This CDR3 has 16 amino acids. Germline V gives CDR1 SQVTM, CDR2 ANQGSEA. CDR3 bases: TGCAGCGTTGGAGCGCTGGACAGCTCGAACACCGGGGAGCTGTTTTTT. It yields the protein CSVGALDSSNTGELFF.

This clonotype appeared many times. V usage is TRBV12-3 or TRBV12-4 and J usage is TRBJ1-4, with D possibly matching TRBD1 (6 bases). The CDR3 contains 16 residues. Trimming cost V 6 bases and J 8 bases, with 22 bases left between them. In DNA, the CDR3 is TGTGCCAGCAGCTTTCTTTTCGGACAGAAAGGGGAAAAACTGTTTTTT. As protein: CASSFLFGQKGEKLFF.

This clonotype has just a few counts. The chain recombines TRBV5-4 with TRBJ1-3, with D uncertain. CDR1 and CDR2 (germline): SGHNT, YYREEE (reference sequence). Trimming pared 4 bases from V and 1 base from J, leaving 18 bases between. The CDR3 runs 17 residues. CDR3 nucleotide sequence: TGTGCCAGCAGCCATGAGACCTTTTTCGAATCTGGAAACACCATATATTTT. It yields the protein CASSHETFFESGNTIYF.

The gene calls are TRBV2 and TRBJ1-6; 11 bases are shared with TRBD1. The CDR3 loop spans 15 amino acids. The germline CDR1 and CDR2 sequences are SNHLY and FYNNEI. V was pared by 10 bases and J by 9 bases, with 11 bases of the junction left unmatched. CDR3 amino acids: CATYRDRGIGSPLHF. CDR3 DNA: TGTGCCACCTACCGGGACAGGGGGATTGGTTCACCCCTCCACTTT.

This clonotype was picked up many times. The rearrangement uses TRBV3-1 and TRBJ2-1; TRBD2 matches at 7 bases. The ends lost 4 bases at V and 0 bases at J; junction bases unmatched: 6. Germline loops: CDR1 LGHDT, CDR2 YNNKEL (reference sequence). The CDR3 is 16 residues long. In DNA, the CDR3 is TGTGCCAGCAGCCCCGGGACTACTTCCTCCTACAATGAGCAGTTCTTC. Protein product: CASSPGTTSSYNEQFF.

There are many counts of this clonotype. The chain recombines TRBV11-1 with TRBJ1-1; perhaps TRBD1 as D (5 bases). Germline V gene data show CDR1 as SGHAT and CDR2 as FQDESV (reference sequence). The CDR3 is 15 residues long. V was pared by 5 bases and J by 4 bases, with 17 bases between. CDR3 residues: CASSRGAASGTEAFF. As DNA, the CDR3 is TGTGCCAGCAGCCGCGGGGCCGCCTCCGGCACTGAAGCTTTCTTT.

The rearrangement links TRBV9 to TRBJ2-1, with TRBD1 matching over 9 bases. The CDR3 contains 15 residues. The junction had 2 bases not matched to a gene; V was cut back by 2 bases and J by 2 bases. Germline V gene sequence: CDR1 SGDLS, CDR2 YYNGEE. CDR3 nucleotide sequence: TGTGCCAGCAGCGTCGACAGGGGGACCTACAATGAGCAGTTCTTC. This translates into CASSVDRGTYNEQFF.

The rearrangement links TRBV10-3 to TRBJ1-2; TRBD1 agrees at 8 bases. The CDR3 extends over 15 amino acids. CDR1 is ENHRY, CDR2 SYGVKD, per germline. Trimming at V came to 8 bases and at J to 1 base, leaving 9 bases not matched to a gene. The CDR3 nucleotides read TGTGCCATCGATCCCGGGACAGGATATAACTATGGCTACACCTTC. Translation gives CAIDPGTGYNYGYTF.

This clonotype came up many times. The V and J genes are TRBV6-2 or TRBV6-3 and TRBJ1-1; D is perhaps TRBD1 (6 bases). The CDR3 is 14 amino acids. The V end lost 8 bases, the J end lost 7 bases, and 20 bases lay between the germline ends. CDR1 is MNHEY and CDR2 is SVGEGT in the germline V gene. In nucleotides, the CDR3 is TGTGCCAGCGGAGAACAAAAACAAGGGGGTGAAGCTTTCTTT. Residues: CASGEQKQGGEAFF.

This chain links TRBV20-1 with TRBJ1-6; no clear D. The CDR3 sequence is 13 residues long. With 3 bases removed from V and 5 bases from J, the gap between germline ends came to 8 bases. CDR1 and CDR2 (germline): DFQATT, SNEGSKA (reference sequence). The CDR3 sequence: CSARSGNNSPLHF. CDR3 DNA sequence: TGCAGTGCTAGGTCCGGCAATAATTCACCCCTCCACTTT.

This clonotype has only a few counts. This CDR3 is CASSPGYGSYTF. The CDR3 nucleotides read TGTGCCAGCAGCCCAGGGTACGGTAGCTACACCTTC. The chain carries TRBV12-3 or TRBV12-4 and TRBJ1-2; D possibly corresponds to TRBD1 (5 bases). The CDR3 consists of 12 residues. V lost 6 bases and J lost 9, with 14 bases in between.

This clonotype was found many times. The CDR3 reads CASSPSRTSGNTIYF. CDR3 DNA sequence: TGTGCCAGCAGCCCCAGCCGGACGTCTGGAAACACCATATATTTT. This chain joins TRBV11-1 and TRBJ1-3; no clear D. V gave up 5 bases and J gave up 1 base, with 12 bases separating them. The CDR3 is made up of 15 amino acids. Germline V gene lookup returns CDR1 SGHAT and CDR2 FQDESV (reference sequence).

The chain is built from TRBV11-2 and TRBJ2-1, with D hard to call. The CDR3 is made up of 15 amino acids. Germline V gene data show CDR1 as SGHAT and CDR2 as FQNNGV. V was clipped by 5 bases and J by 6 bases, with 17 bases between them. The CDR3 region has the DNA TGTGCCAGCAGCCTCACTCAGCACCTTTCCAATGAGCAGTTCTTC. Translating it yields CASSLTQHLSNEQFF.

This clonotype was counted only a few times. The V call is TRBV18, the J call TRBJ1-6; no clear D. This CDR3 region has 15 residues. V was clipped by 2 bases and J by 7 bases, with 12 bases between them. Germline CDR1 KGHSH, CDR2 LQKENI. The CDR3 nucleotides read TGTGCCAGCTCACCATCAAAGGGTGGGAATTCACCCCTCCACTTT. Translation: CASSPSKGGNSPLHF.